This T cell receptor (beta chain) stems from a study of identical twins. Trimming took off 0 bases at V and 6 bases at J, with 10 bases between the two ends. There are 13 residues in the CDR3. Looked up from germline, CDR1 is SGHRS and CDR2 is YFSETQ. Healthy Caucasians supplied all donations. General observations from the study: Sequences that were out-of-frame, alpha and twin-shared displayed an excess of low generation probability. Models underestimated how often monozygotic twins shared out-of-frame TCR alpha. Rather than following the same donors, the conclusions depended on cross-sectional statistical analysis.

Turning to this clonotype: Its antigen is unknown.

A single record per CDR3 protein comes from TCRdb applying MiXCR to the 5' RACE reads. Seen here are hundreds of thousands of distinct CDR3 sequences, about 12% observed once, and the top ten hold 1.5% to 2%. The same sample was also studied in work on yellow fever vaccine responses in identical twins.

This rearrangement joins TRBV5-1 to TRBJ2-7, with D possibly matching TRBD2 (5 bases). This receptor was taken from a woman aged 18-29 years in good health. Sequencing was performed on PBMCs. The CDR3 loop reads CASSLGRAGEQYF. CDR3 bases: TGCGCCAGCAGCTTGGGTAGGGCGGGCGAGCAGTACTTC. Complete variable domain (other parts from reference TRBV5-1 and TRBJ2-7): KAGVTQTPRYLIKTRGQQVTLSCSPISGHRSVSWYQQTPGQGLQFLFEYFSETQRNKGNFPGRFSGRQFSNSRSEMNVSTLELGDSALYLCASSLGRAGEQYFGPGTRLTVT.